The TCR beta chain under discussion was sequenced for a study of human T cells and chemical hapten exposure. CDR1 and CDR2 from the germline V gene are MDHEN and SYDVKM. The V end lost 7 bases, the J end lost 3 bases, and 12 bases lay between the germline ends. The CDR3 runs to 13 residues. Time point denoted: pre-sensitization, week 0. The treatment was: therapeutic diphenylcyclopropenone sensitization with weekly scalp DPC. It was the library that attached unique molecular identifiers to individual cDNA molecules. TCRdb re-called the RACE reads through MiXCR, storing one row per CDR3 protein. The sample lists a few hundred thousand distinct CDR3 sequences, 5.5% occurring once. This clonotype was seen many times.

The TCR was taken from a woman under 30 with alopecia areata. Some clones in this sample may be carry-over from other donors' samples. The gene calls are TRBV28 and TRBJ1-1, with D possibly TRBD1 on 5 matching bases. The sample here was whole blood, taken in connection with sensitization to the hapten diphenylcyclopropenone (DPC). CDR3 coding DNA: TGTGCCAGCATCCTGGACACCGACACTGAAGCTTTCTTT. Protein product: CASILDTDTEAFF.